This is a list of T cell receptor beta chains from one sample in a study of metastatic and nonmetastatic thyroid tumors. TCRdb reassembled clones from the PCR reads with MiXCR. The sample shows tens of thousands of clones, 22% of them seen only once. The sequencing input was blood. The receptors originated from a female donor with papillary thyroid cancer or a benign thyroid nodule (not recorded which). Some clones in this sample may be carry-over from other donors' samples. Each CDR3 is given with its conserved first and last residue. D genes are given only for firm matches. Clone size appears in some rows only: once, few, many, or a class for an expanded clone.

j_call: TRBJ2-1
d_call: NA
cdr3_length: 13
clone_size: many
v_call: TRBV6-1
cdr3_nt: TGTGCCAGCGGGGGGGGCTCCTACAATGAGCAATTCTTC
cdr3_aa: CASGGGSYNEQFF

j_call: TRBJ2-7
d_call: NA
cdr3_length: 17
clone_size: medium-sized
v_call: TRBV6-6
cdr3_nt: TGTGCCAGCAGTTACTCGATGGCGGGGGCCTCTTCCTACGAGCAGTACTTC
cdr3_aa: CASSYSMAGASSYEQYF

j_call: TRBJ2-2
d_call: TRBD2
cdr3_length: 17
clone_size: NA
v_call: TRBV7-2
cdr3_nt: TGTGCCAGCAGCTTAGCCGGACTAGCGGGTAACACCGGGGAGCTGTTTTTT
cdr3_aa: CASSLAGLAGNTGELFF

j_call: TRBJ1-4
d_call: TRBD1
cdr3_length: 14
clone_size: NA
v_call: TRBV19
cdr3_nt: TGTTCCAGTAGTATCGGGACAGGACCTCAAAAACTGTTTTTT
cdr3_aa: CSSSIGTGPQKLFF

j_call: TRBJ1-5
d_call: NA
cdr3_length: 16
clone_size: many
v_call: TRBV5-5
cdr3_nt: TGTGCCAGCAGCTTGGGGGGTTGGGGGTCCAATCAGCCCCAGCATTTT
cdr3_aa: CASSLGGWGSNQPQHF

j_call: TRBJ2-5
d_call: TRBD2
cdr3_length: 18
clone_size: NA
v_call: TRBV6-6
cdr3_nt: TGTGCCAGCAGTTACGGTGGTCTGGGTCGCCGCGGGAGGTGGGCCCAGTACTTC
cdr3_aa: CASSYGGLGRRGRWAQYF

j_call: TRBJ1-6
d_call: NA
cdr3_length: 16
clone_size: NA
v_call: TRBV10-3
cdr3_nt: TGTGCCATCAGTGAGTCTAAGGGAACAAGGAAGTCACCCCTCCACTTT
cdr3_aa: CAISESKGTRKSPLHF

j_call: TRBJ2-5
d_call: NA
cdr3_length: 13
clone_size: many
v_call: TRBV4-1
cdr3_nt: TGCGCCAGCAGCCAAACTCTGGGGGAGACCCAGTACTTC
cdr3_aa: CASSQTLGETQYF

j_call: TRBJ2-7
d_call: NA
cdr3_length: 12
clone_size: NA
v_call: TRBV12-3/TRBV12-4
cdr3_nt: TGTGCCAGCAGTTTAACCGCTTACGAGCAGTACTTC
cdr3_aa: CASSLTAYEQYF

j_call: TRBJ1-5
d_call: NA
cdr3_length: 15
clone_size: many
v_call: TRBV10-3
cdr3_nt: TGTGCCGTCAGTGTAGGTCCGAATAGCAATCAGCCCCAGCATTTT
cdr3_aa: CAVSVGPNSNQPQHF

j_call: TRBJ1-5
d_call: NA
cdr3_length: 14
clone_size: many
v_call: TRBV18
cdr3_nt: TGTGCCAGCTCACCAGGCACAGTTTATCAGCCCCAGCATTTT
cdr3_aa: CASSPGTVYQPQHF

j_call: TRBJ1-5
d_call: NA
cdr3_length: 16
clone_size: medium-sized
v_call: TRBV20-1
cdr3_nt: TGCAGTGCTAGGAGAAGGGGCAGTAGGTACAATCAGCCCCAGCATTTT
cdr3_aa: CSARRRGSRYNQPQHF

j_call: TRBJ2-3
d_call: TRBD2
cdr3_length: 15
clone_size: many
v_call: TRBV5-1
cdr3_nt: TGCGCCAGCAGCTTTAGCGGGAAAAGTCCAGATACGCAGTATTTT
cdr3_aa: CASSFSGKSPDTQYF

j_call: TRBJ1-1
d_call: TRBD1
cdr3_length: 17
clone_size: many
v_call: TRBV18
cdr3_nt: TGTGCCAGCTCACCATTGCCCGGGGACAGGCTGAACACTGAAGCTTTCTTT
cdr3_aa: CASSPLPGDRLNTEAFF

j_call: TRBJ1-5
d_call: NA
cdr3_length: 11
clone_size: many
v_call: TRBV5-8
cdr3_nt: TGTGCCAGCAGCCAGGGGCAGCCCCAGCATTTT
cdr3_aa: CASSQGQPQHF

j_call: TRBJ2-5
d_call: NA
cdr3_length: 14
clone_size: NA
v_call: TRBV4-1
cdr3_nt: TGCGCCAGCAGCGTTGGGGGGGCCCAAGAGACCCAGTACTTC
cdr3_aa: CASSVGGAQETQYF

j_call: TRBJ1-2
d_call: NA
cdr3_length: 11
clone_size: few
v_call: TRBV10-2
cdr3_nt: TGCGCCAGCAGGTATGGGCATGGCTACACCTTC
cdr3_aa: CASRYGHGYTF

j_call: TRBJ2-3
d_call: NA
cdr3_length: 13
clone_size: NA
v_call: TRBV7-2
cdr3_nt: TGTGCCAGCAGCTTACTAGGCACAGATACGCAGTATTTT
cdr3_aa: CASSLLGTDTQYF